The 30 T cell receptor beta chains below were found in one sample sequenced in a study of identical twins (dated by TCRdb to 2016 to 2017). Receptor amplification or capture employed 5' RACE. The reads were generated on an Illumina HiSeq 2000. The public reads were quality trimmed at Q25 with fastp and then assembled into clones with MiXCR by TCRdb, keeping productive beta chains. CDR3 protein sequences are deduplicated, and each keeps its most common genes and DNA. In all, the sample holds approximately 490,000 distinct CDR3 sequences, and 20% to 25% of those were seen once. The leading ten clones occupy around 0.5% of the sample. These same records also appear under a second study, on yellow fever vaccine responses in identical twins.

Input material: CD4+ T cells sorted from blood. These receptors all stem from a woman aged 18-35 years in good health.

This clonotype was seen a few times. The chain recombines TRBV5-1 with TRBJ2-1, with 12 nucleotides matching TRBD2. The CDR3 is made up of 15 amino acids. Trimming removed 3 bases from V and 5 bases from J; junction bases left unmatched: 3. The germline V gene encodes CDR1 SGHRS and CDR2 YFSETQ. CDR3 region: CASSSSGGGNNEQFF. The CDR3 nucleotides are TGCGCCAGCAGCTCTAGCGGGGGGGGTAACAATGAGCAGTTCTTC.

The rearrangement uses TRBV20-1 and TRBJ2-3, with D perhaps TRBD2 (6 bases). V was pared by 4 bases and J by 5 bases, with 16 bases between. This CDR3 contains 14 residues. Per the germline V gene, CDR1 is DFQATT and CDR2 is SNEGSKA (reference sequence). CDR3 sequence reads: CSAKGGRLGDTQYF. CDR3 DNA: TGCAGTGCTAAGGGAGGACGGTTGGGAGATACGCAGTATTTT.

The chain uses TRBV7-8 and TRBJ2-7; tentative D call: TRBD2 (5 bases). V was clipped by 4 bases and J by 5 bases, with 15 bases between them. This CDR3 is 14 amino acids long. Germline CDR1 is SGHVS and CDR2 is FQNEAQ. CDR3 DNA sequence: TGTGCCAGCAGCTCTAAAAGAGGGCAGAACGAGCAGTACGTC. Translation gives CASSSKRGQNEQYV.

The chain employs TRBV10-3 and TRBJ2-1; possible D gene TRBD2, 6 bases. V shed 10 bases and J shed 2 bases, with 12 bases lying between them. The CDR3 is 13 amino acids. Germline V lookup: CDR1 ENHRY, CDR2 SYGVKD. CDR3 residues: CANGRLPYNEQFF. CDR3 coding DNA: TGTGCCAACGGGAGACTACCCTACAATGAGCAGTTCTTC.

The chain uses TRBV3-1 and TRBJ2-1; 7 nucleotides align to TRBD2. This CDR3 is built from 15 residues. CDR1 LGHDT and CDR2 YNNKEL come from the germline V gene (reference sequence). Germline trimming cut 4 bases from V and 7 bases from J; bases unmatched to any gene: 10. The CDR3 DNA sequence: TGTGCCAGCAGCCTATTAGCGGGTACGGTGAATGAGCAGTTCTTC. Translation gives CASSLLAGTVNEQFF.

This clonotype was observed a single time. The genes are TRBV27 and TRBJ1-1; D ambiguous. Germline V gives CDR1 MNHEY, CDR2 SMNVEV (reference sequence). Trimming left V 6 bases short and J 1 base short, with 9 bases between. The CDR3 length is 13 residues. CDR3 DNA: TGTGCCAGCAGACTCCAAAGGAACACTGAAGCTTTCTTT. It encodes CASRLQRNTEAFF.

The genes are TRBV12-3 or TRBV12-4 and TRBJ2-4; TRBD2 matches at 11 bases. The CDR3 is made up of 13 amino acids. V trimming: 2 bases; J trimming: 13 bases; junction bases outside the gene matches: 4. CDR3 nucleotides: TGTGCCAGCAGTTTATCCGGGACTAGCGGCCAGTACTTC. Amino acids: CASSLSGTSGQYF.

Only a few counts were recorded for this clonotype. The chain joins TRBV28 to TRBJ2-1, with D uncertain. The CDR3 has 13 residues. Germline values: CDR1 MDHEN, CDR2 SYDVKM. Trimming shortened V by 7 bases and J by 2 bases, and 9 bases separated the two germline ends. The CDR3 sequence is CASTTATYNEQFF. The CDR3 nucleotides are TGTGCCAGCACTACAGCAACCTACAATGAGCAGTTCTTC.

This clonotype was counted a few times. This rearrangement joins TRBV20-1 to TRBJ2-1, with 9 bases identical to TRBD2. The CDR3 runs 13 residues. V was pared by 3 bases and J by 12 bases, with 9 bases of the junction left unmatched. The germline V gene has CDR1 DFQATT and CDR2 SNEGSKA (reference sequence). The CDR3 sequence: CSARGLAHLVQFF. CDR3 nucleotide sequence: TGCAGTGCTAGGGGACTAGCCCATCTCGTGCAGTTCTTC.

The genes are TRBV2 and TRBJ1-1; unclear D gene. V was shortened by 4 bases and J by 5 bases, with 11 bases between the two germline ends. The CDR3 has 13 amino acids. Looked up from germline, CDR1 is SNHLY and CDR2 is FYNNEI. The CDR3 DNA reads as TGTGCCAGCAGTGTTGAGGTGGGGACTGAAGCTTTCTTT. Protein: CASSVEVGTEAFF.

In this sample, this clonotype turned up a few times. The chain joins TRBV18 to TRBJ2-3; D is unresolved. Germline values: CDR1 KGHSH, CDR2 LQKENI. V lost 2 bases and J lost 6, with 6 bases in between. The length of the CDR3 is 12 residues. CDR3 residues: CASSPLSDTQYF. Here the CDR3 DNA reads TGTGCCAGCTCACCATTAAGCGATACGCAGTATTTT. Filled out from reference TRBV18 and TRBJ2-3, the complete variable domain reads NAGVMQNPRHLVRRRGQEARLRCSPMKGHSHVYWYRQLPEEGLKFMVYLQKENIIDESGMPKERFSAEFPKEGPSILRIQQVVRGDSAAYFCASSPLSDTQYFGPGTRLTVL.

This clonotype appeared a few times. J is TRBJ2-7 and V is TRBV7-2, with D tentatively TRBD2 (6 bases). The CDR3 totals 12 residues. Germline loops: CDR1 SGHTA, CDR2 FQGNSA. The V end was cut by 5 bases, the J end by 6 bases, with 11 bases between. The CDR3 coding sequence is TGTGCCAGCAGCCCGGGACTCTCCGAGCAGTACTTC. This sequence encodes CASSPGLSEQYF.

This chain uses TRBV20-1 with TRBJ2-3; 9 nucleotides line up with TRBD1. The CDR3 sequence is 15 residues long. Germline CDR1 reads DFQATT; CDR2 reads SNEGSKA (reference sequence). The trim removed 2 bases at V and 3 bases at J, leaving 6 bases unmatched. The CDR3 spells CSARPRTGATDTQYF. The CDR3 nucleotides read TGCAGTGCTAGACCTCGGACAGGGGCGACAGATACGCAGTATTTT.

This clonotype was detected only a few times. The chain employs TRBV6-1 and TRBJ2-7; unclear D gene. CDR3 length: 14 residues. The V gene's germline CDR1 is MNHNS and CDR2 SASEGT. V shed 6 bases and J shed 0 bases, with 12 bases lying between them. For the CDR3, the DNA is TGTGCCAGCAGGCCCAGGAGCGCCTCCTACGAGCAGTACTTC. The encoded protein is CASRPRSASYEQYF.

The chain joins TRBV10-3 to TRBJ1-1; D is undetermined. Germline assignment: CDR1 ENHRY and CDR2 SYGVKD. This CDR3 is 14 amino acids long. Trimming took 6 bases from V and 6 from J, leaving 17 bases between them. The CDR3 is CAISPGIAHPEAFF. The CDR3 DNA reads TGTGCCATCAGCCCGGGGATAGCCCACCCTGAAGCTTTCTTT.

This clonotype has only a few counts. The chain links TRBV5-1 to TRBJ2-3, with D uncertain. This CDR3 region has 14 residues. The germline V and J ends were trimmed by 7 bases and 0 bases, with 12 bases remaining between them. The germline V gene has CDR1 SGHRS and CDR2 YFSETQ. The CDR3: CASRDVASTDTQYF. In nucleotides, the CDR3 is TGCGCCAGCCGCGACGTTGCTAGCACAGATACGCAGTATTTT.

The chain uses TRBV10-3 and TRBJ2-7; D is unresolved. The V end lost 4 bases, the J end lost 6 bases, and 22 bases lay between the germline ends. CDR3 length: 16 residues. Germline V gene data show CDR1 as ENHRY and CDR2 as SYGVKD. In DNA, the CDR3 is TGTGCCATCAGTGGGGCCTCCCCCCAACCCCCTAGCGAGCAGTACTTC. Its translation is CAISGASPQPPSEQYF.

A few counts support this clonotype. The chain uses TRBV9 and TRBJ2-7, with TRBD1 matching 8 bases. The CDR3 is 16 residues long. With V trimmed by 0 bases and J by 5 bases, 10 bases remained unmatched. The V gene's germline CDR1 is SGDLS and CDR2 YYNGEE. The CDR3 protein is CASSVALDQGANEQYF. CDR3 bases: TGTGCCAGCAGCGTAGCTTTAGACCAGGGGGCCAACGAGCAGTACTTC.

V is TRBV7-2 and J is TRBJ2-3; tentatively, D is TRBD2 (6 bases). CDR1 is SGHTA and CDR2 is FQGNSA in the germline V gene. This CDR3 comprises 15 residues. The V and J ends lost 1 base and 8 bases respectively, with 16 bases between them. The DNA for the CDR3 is TGTGCCAGCAGCTTAGTGTCTGACTTGGGGGGTACGCAGTATTTT. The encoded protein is CASSLVSDLGGTQYF. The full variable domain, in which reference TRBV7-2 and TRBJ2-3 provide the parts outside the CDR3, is GAGVSQSPSNKVTEKGKDVELRCDPISGHTALYWYRQSLGQGLEFLIYFQGNSAPDKSGLPSDRFSAERTGGSVSTLTIQRTQQEDSAVYLCASSLVSDLGGTQYFGPGTRLTVL.

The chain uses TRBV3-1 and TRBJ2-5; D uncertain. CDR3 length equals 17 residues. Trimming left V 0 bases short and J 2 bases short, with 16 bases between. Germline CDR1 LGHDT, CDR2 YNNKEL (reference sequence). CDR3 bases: TGTGCCAGCAGCCAAGAGGCCAGAAGAGGCTATCAAGAGACCCAGTACTTC. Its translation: CASSQEARRGYQETQYF.

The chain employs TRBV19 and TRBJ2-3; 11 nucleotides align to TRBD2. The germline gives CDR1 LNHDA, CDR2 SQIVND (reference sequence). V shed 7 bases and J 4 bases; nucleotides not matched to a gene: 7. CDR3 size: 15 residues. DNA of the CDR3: TGTGCCAGTACACTGACTAGCGGGGTCCCAGATACGCAGTATTTT. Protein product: CASTLTSGVPDTQYF.

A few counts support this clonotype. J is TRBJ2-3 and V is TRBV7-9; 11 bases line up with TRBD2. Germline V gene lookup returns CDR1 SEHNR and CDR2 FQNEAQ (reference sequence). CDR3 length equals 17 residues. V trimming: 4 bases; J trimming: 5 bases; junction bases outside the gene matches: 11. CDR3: CASSSLQLAGVLDTQYF. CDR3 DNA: TGTGCCAGCAGCTCTCTTCAACTAGCGGGAGTGTTAGATACGCAGTATTTT.

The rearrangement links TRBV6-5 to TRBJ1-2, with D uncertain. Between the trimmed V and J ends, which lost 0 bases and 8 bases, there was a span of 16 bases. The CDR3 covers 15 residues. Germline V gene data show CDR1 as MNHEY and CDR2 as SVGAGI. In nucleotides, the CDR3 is TGTGCCAGCAGTTACTCGAATAGGGTCGGTACAGGCTACACCTTC. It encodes CASSYSNRVGTGYTF.

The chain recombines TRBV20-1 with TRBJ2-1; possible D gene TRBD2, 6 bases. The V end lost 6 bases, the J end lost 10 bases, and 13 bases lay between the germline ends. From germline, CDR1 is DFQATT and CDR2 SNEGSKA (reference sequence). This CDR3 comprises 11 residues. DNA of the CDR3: TGCAGTGCCCCCGGCGGGGTAGAGCAGTTCTTC. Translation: CSAPGGVEQFF.

The CDR3, as DNA: TGTGCCATCACCCCATCGGTTGGACAGGGGAACACCGGGGAGCTGTTTTTT. The encoded protein is CAITPSVGQGNTGELFF. The V and J genes are TRBV10-3 and TRBJ2-2, with TRBD1 matching 8 bases. This CDR3 is built from 17 residues. Germline-derived CDR1 and CDR2 are ENHRY and SYGVKD. Losses at the gene ends were 7 bases for V and 1 base for J; bases not matched to a gene: 11.

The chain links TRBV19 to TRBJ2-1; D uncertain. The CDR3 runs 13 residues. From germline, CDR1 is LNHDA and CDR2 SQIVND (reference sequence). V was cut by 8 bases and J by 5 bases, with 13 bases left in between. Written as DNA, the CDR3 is TGTGCCAGTCTAGGGATCCCTAACAATGAGCAGTTCTTC. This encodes CASLGIPNNEQFF.

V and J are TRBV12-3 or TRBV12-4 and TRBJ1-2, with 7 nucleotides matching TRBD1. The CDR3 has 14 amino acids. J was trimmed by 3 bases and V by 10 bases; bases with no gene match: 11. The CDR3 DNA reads TGTGCCACCCTCCCAGGGGGTAGGGACTATGGCTACACCTTC. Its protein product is CATLPGGRDYGYTF.

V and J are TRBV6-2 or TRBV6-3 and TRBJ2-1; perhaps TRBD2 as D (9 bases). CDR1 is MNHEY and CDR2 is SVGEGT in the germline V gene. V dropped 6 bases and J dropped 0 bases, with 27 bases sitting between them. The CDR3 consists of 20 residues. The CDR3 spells CASRSPTGGLAGSSYNEQFF. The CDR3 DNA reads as TGTGCCAGCAGGAGCCCAACAGGGGGGCTAGCGGGAAGCTCCTACAATGAGCAGTTCTTC.

CDR3 sequence: CASSQDRGYDYGYTF. In nucleotides, the CDR3 is TGCGCCAGCAGCCAAGACCGGGGGTATGATTATGGCTACACCTTC. The chain combines TRBV4-1 with TRBJ1-2; perhaps TRBD1 as D (5 bases). Germline V gene lookup returns CDR1 MGHRA and CDR2 YSYEKL. V lost 0 bases, J lost 5 bases, and 13 bases lay in between. This CDR3 has 15 amino acids.

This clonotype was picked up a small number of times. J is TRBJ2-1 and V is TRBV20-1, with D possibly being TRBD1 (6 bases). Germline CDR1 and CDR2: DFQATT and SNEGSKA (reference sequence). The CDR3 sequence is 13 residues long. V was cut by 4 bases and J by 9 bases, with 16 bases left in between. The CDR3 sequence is CSANRGGLSEQFF. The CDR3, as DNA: TGCAGTGCTAACCGAGGGGGTCTCAGTGAGCAGTTCTTC.